This entry is about one T cell receptor (beta chain). Its antigen is currently not known. The library was prepared using 5' RACE. Preparation of each TCR library used around 3.5 ug of total RNA. For each sample, cDNA was synthesized in eight separate reactions using SMARTScribe reverse transcriptase. During cDNA synthesis, unique molecular identifiers containing a 6-nucleotide sample barcode were introduced by template switching. TCRalpha and TCRbeta cDNA was amplified in two nested PCRs of approximately 16 and 10 cycles, and bead purification was carried out after each PCR. Before amplification, the cDNA was both treated with uracil DNA-glycosylase and purified with the QIAquick PCR purification kit. The second PCR was the step at which Illumina TruSeq-compatible adapters and sample-specific barcodes were added. TapeStation and Qubit were used to check library quality and concentration, and about 4.5 ng of each library was pooled. Sequencing of pooled libraries was carried out on an Illumina HiSeq2500 single-index Rapid Run using 2 x 100 bp reads and custom sequencing primers. From the authors' description of their analysis: UMI-based consensus assembly with MiGEC version 1.2.6 was used to correct PCR and sequencing errors. V(D)J alignment, clonotype assembly and CDR3 extraction were performed with MiXCR version 2.1.1. Normalisation of gene usage, clonotype sharing and MAIT/NKT TCR abundance was achieved by analysing the top 1000, 10 000 and 20 000 clonotypes per sample. Diversity was computed as the inverse Simpson index with the vegan R package after downsampling to 27 000 UMIs. Paired Mann-Whitney U tests on discordant twin pairs were used, with Benjamini-Hochberg multiple-testing correction. The reads were reprocessed in TCRdb, with one entry per CDR3 protein sequence and no accompanying DNA. The V and J calls come from TCRdb's annotation, not from the publication. This sample's table contains over 110,000 distinct CDR3 sequences. The ten largest clones add up to about 2.6% of the sample.

From each donor, a roughly 2.6 ml peripheral blood sample was collected into PAXgene tubes and stored at -80 degrees C. Without T cell sorting, total RNA was isolated from whole blood using the PAXgene blood miRNA kit on an automated QIAcube. Peripheral blood from monozygotic twin pairs who were concordant or discordant for inflammatory bowel disease underwent deep TCRalpha and TCRbeta repertoire profiling using unique molecular barcoding. Smoking habits were recorded for all twin pairs, with individuals classified as current, former or never smokers. The record originates from a study of monozygotic twins with inflammatory bowel disease (dated 2019 in TCRdb). Regarding the study in general: A total of roughly 28 monozygotic twin pairs were included in the full study, comprising nine German pairs (four IBD-concordant, five IBD-discordant) and 19 IBD-discordant Danish pairs. Within discordant pairs, disease-associated traits were sought mainly by comparing IBD patients with their genetically identical healthy co-twins. Each individual had, on average, about 151 000 unique TCRalpha sequences and 181 000 unique TCRbeta sequences available for analysis. What the authors observed across the whole study: IBD patients had lower TCRbeta repertoire diversity, measured by the inverse Simpson index, than their healthy co-twins. Different T cell subtypes could not be distinguished in the analysis. Background noise and inter-individual variability may have been introduced into the repertoires by the differing immunosuppressive treatments among patients. No single strong signal or clonotype linked to IBD turned up in the results, so the idea that one exists was not supported. No difference in repertoire similarity was observed between concordant and discordant twins, possibly owing to limited statistical power. IBD patients shared fewer clonotypes with other individuals than healthy twins did, most markedly in patients showing signs of disease activity.

Based on the germline V gene, the CDR1 and CDR2 sequences are SGHVS and FQNEAQ. Measured from the cysteine to the phenylalanine, the CDR3 is 16 residues long. No nucleotide data were recorded. The rearranged chain carries TRBV7-8 and TRBJ2-7. The TCR was taken from a human donor with ulcerative colitis or Crohn's disease, or a healthy co-twin of an affected twin (not recorded which). The material sequenced was blood. The encoded CDR3 is CASSLESTGATYEQYF.